The 26 T cell receptor beta chains below were found in one sample sequenced in a study of blood T cell repertoires in COVID-19. The repertoire was sequenced with immunoSEQ multiplex PCR; TCRdb's copy has only in-frame clones and lacks some. The sample holds 250,000 or so clones, approximately 84% seen once. The sequenced sample was PBMCs or T cells enriched from blood (not recorded which). These receptors originate from a woman aged 45 to 65 who had been exposed to COVID-19.

The chain is built from TRBV15 and TRBJ2-3; D possibly corresponds to TRBD2 (5 bases). Germline V gene sequence: CDR1 LNHNV, CDR2 YYDKDF (reference sequence). The CDR3 totals 16 residues. The V gene lost 0 bases and the J gene lost 3 bases, with 13 bases spanning the gap. The CDR3 spells CATSRDRGGDTDTQYF. The CDR3 nucleotides are TGTGCCACCAGCAGAGATCGGGGTGGGGATACAGATACGCAGTATTTT.

This clone has ten or more counts. This rearrangement joins TRBV6-5 to TRBJ1-1; 7 positions agree with TRBD1. The germline V gene has CDR1 MNHEY and CDR2 SVGAGI. The CDR3 has 14 residues. Trimming cost V 8 bases and J 2 bases; bases outside gene matches: 8. CDR3: CASGWDRKNTEAFF. The CDR3 DNA reads TGTGCCAGCGGCTGGGACAGAAAAAACACTGAAGCTTTCTTT.

The V and J genes are TRBV6-5 and TRBJ1-2; D gene ambiguous. Germline CDR1 reads MNHEY; CDR2 reads SVGAGI. Trimming left V 7 bases short and J 0 bases short, with 15 bases between. CDR3 size: 15 residues. Written as DNA, the CDR3 is TGTGCCAGCACTTTGAGCGGAGGGACTAACTATGGCTACACCTTC. This translates into CASTLSGGTNYGYTF.

The gene calls are TRBV4-3 and TRBJ1-2, with TRBD1 identical over 7 bases. CDR1 is LGHNA, CDR2 YSLEER, per germline. The CDR3 length is 16 residues. With V trimmed by 0 bases and J by 3 bases, 7 bases remained unmatched. As DNA, the CDR3 is TGCGCCAGCAGCCAAGATAGTCAGGGGGACGACTATGGCTACACCTTC. Its protein product is CASSQDSQGDDYGYTF.

On this clone: Within the sample, other DNA sequences also encode this same CDR3. The chain recombines TRBV29-1 with TRBJ2-7; 7 nucleotides align to TRBD2. V trimming: 6 bases; J trimming: 1 base; junction bases outside the gene matches: 6. This CDR3 is 13 amino acids long. CDR1 is SQVTM, CDR2 ANQGSEA, per germline. In nucleotides, the CDR3 is TGCAGCGTCCGAACGGGAGGTTCCTACGAGCAGTACTTC. Its translation: CSVRTGGSYEQYF.

The chain has TRBV5-1 and TRBJ2-1, with TRBD2 identical over 11 bases. The V gene's germline CDR1 is SGHRS and CDR2 YFSETQ. V lost 7 bases and J lost 8; bases outside the gene matches: 8. This CDR3 has 14 amino acids. The CDR3 region has the DNA TGCGCCAGCGGAAGCCTAGCGGGGGGCTATGAGCAGTTCTTC. Protein: CASGSLAGGYEQFF.

This chain joins TRBV5-4 and TRBJ2-3; a weak D match, TRBD2 (6 bases). Trimming removed 2 bases from V and 5 bases from J, with 15 bases in between. The V gene's germline CDR1 is SGHNT and CDR2 YYREEE (reference sequence). CDR3 length equals 15 residues. The CDR3 loop is CASSLRLVGGDTQYF. In DNA, the CDR3 is TGTGCCAGCAGCTTAAGACTAGTGGGAGGAGATACGCAGTATTTT.

The rearrangement joins TRBV29-1 to TRBJ2-2; D remains unclear. The V end was cut by 6 bases, the J end by 7 bases, with 12 bases between. Per germline, CDR1 SQVTM and CDR2 ANQGSEA. CDR3 length: 12 amino acids. The CDR3 coding sequence is TGCAGCGTGGGTCAGGCCGGCGGGGAGCTGTTTTTT. Residues: CSVGQAGGELFF.

V gene TRBV19 combines with J gene TRBJ1-2; D not certain. The CDR3 extends over 14 amino acids. Germline V lookup: CDR1 LNHDA, CDR2 SQIVND (reference sequence). Between the trimmed V and J ends, which lost 0 bases and 4 bases, there was a span of 9 bases. In DNA form, the CDR3 reads TGTGCCAGTAGTATAGATGTGTCGAGCTATGGCTACACCTTC. This codes for CASSIDVSSYGYTF.

CDR3 sequence reads: CASSQVPHQALAGGRGETQYF. The DNA for the CDR3 is TGCGCCAGCAGCCAAGTCCCTCATCAAGCACTAGCGGGGGGGCGTGGAGAGACCCAGTACTTC. The chain links TRBV4-1 to TRBJ2-5, with 13 bases matching TRBD2. The CDR3 is 21 amino acids. CDR1 MGHRA and CDR2 YSYEKL come from the germline V gene. Losses at the gene ends were 1 base for V and 4 bases for J; bases not matched to a gene: 18.

The chain uses TRBV5-1 and TRBJ1-1; D is unclear. Trimming pared 3 bases from V and 3 bases from J, leaving 12 bases between. CDR3 length: 14 amino acids. Germline CDR1 and CDR2: SGHRS and YFSETQ. CDR3 protein: CASSSPPLYTEAFF. CDR3 DNA sequence: TGCGCCAGCAGCTCCCCACCGCTATACACTGAAGCTTTCTTT.

This sequence joins TRBV2 and TRBJ1-1, with TRBD1 matching 11 bases. V was pared by 10 bases and J by 5 bases, with 6 bases of the junction left unmatched. CDR3 length equals 13 residues. The germline CDR1 and CDR2 sequences are SNHLY and FYNNEI. The CDR3 region has the DNA TGTGCCACCGGGACAGGGGGAAGGACTGAAGCTTTCTTT. Translating gives CATGTGGRTEAFF. Full variable domain (rest looked up from reference TRBV2 and TRBJ1-1): EPEVTQTPSHQVTQMGQEVILRCVPISNHLYFYWYRQILGQKVEFLVSFYNNEISEKSEIFDDQFSVERPDGSNFTLKIRSTKLEDSAMYFCATGTGGRTEAFFGQGTRLTVV.

In its sample, this clone was seen many times. The same CDR3 arises from other DNA sequences in this sample as well. The chain links TRBV2 to TRBJ2-5, with 7 bases fitting TRBD1. Trimming cost V 6 bases and J 1 base; bases outside gene matches: 8. The CDR3 contains 15 residues. The germline gives CDR1 SNHLY, CDR2 FYNNEI. CDR3 sequence: CASRRQGGIQETQYF. CDR3 bases: TGTGCCAGCAGGCGACAGGGTGGGATCCAAGAGACCCAGTACTTC. Filled out from reference TRBV2 and TRBJ2-5, the complete variable domain reads EPEVTQTPSHQVTQMGQEVILRCVPISNHLYFYWYRQILGQKVEFLVSFYNNEISEKSEIFDDQFSVERPDGSNFTLKIRSTKLEDSAMYFCASRRQGGIQETQYFGPGTRLLVL.

The genes are TRBV30 and TRBJ2-3; D gene ambiguous. The V end lost 4 bases, the J end lost 2 bases, and 16 bases lay between the germline ends. CDR3 length equals 15 residues. Germline V lookup: CDR1 GTSNPN, CDR2 SVGIG (reference sequence). The CDR3 loop reads CAWKTAQGPTDTQYF. For the CDR3, the DNA is TGTGCCTGGAAGACTGCCCAAGGCCCCACAGATACGCAGTATTTT.

The J gene is TRBJ2-5, the V gene TRBV27; D possibly corresponds to TRBD1 (5 bases). V shed 8 bases and J shed 5 bases, with 15 bases lying between them. From germline, CDR1 is MNHEY and CDR2 SMNVEV (reference sequence). The CDR3 has 13 residues. The CDR3 region is CASGWQGGETQYF. The CDR3 DNA follows: TGTGCCAGCGGATGGCAGGGTGGTGAGACCCAGTACTTC.

This clone was detected only once. The V call is TRBV15, the J call TRBJ2-5; D gene ambiguous. The CDR3 loop spans 14 amino acids. CDR1 and CDR2 (germline): LNHNV, YYDKDF (reference sequence). V dropped 4 bases and J dropped 5 bases, with 14 bases sitting between them. The DNA of the CDR3 is TGTGCCACCAGCAATGAGCGTCTTTCGGAGACCCAGTACTTC. Residues: CATSNERLSETQYF. Combining the CDR3 with reference TRBV15 and TRBJ2-5 gives the whole variable domain DAMVIQNPRYQVTQFGKPVTLSCSQTLNHNVMYWYQQKSSQAPKLLFHYYDKDFNNEADTPDNFQSRRPNTSFCFLDIRSPGLGDTAMYLCATSNERLSETQYFGPGTRLLVL.

V usage is TRBV19 and J usage is TRBJ1-5; TRBD1 agrees at 7 bases. Per the germline V gene, CDR1 is LNHDA and CDR2 is SQIVND (reference sequence). Trimming took 8 bases from V and 7 from J; bases not matched to a gene: 5. The CDR3 consists of 12 residues. CDR3 nucleotide sequence: TGTGCCAGTCGGACAGGACTGCAGCCCCAGCATTTT. As protein: CASRTGLQPQHF.

CDR3 coding DNA: TGTGCCAGCAGCGGGACAGGTCGAACTAATGAAAAACTGTTTTTT. This encodes CASSGTGRTNEKLFF. V gene TRBV9 combines with J gene TRBJ1-4; 7 bases align to TRBD1. This CDR3 has 15 residues. Germline trimming cut 3 bases from V and 1 base from J; bases unmatched to any gene: 3. Per the germline V gene, CDR1 is SGDLS and CDR2 is YYNGEE.

V usage is TRBV10-1 and J usage is TRBJ2-3; 10 nucleotides align to TRBD2. This CDR3 has 15 amino acids. Germline values: CDR1 WNHNN, CDR2 SYGVQD (reference sequence). J gave up 7 bases and V 5 bases, and 9 bases lay outside the gene matches. The CDR3 region is CASSSGTSVSHTQYF. In DNA form, the CDR3 reads TGCGCCAGCAGTTCCGGGACTAGCGTATCCCATACGCAGTATTTT.

The chain couples TRBV27 to TRBJ1-2; possible D gene TRBD1, 6 bases. CDR1 MNHEY and CDR2 SMNVEV come from the germline V gene (reference sequence). This CDR3 spans 16 amino acids. V shed 3 bases and J shed 4 bases, with 18 bases lying between them. The CDR3 region has the DNA TGTGCCAGCAGTTTTTCGGCGCTCGAAGGGGGCTATGGCTACACCTTC. This encodes CASSFSALEGGYGYTF.

This chain connects TRBV14 to TRBJ1-1, with 7 positions matching TRBD1. Per germline, CDR1 SGHDN and CDR2 FVKESK. Trimming at V came to 2 bases and at J to 4 bases, leaving 13 bases not matched to a gene. CDR3 length: 17 residues. The CDR3 region has the DNA TGTGCCAGCAGCCAACTTTACGGCAGGGGGGACGGCACTGAAGCTTTCTTT. The encoded protein is CASSQLYGRGDGTEAFF. The whole variable domain, remainder taken from reference TRBV14 and TRBJ1-1, is EAGVTQFPSHSVIEKGQTVTLRCDPISGHDNLYWYRRVMGKEIKFLLHFVKESKQDESGMPNNRFLAERTGGTYSTLKVQPAELEDSGVYFCASSQLYGRGDGTEAFFGQGTRLTVV.

V usage is TRBV27 and J usage is TRBJ1-1; 8 positions agree with TRBD1. The CDR3 loop spans 15 amino acids. V lost 5 bases and J lost 3; bases outside the gene matches: 8. CDR1 and CDR2 (germline): MNHEY, SMNVEV (reference sequence). DNA for the CDR3: TGTGCCAGCAGTCTTGACTACAGGGGGGACACTGAAGCTTTCTTT. It encodes CASSLDYRGDTEAFF.

V is TRBV4-1 and J is TRBJ1-5, with D possibly matching TRBD1 (6 bases). The CDR3 sequence is 17 residues long. Germline lookup yields CDR1 MGHRA and CDR2 YSYEKL. V was clipped by 0 bases and J by 4 bases, with 16 bases between them. The CDR3 nucleotides read TGCGCCAGCAGCCAAGAAGGGGGACATCTCTCTAATCAGCCCCAGCATTTT. Translating gives CASSQEGGHLSNQPQHF.

The chain joins TRBV27 to TRBJ2-2; 7 nucleotides align to TRBD1. V was pared by 7 bases and J by 3 bases, with 5 bases of the junction left unmatched. Germline V gives CDR1 MNHEY, CDR2 SMNVEV (reference sequence). CDR3 length equals 14 residues. The CDR3 spells CASKDRTYTGELFF. CDR3 nucleotide sequence: TGTGCCAGCAAGGACAGGACGTACACCGGGGAGCTGTTTTTT.

The V gene is TRBV5-4, the J gene TRBJ1-4; D might be TRBD1 (5 bases). V shed 3 bases and J shed 11 bases, with 23 bases lying between them. CDR1 is SGHNT and CDR2 is YYREEE in the germline V gene (reference sequence). This CDR3 has 16 amino acids. The CDR3 spells CASSSPEEQGTTKLFF. The CDR3 DNA sequence: TGTGCCAGCAGCTCCCCTGAGGAGCAGGGTACGACCAAACTGTTTTTT.

This clone was observed a handful of times. Written as DNA, the CDR3 is TGTGCCAGCAGCCGGGACAGGTCTGGGGCCAACGTCCTGACTTTC. Amino acids: CASSRDRSGANVLTF. The chain links TRBV7-2 to TRBJ2-6; 8 bases match TRBD1. The CDR3 runs to 15 residues. CDR1 is SGHTA, CDR2 FQGNSA, per germline. J was trimmed by 1 base and V by 5 bases; bases with no gene match: 1.